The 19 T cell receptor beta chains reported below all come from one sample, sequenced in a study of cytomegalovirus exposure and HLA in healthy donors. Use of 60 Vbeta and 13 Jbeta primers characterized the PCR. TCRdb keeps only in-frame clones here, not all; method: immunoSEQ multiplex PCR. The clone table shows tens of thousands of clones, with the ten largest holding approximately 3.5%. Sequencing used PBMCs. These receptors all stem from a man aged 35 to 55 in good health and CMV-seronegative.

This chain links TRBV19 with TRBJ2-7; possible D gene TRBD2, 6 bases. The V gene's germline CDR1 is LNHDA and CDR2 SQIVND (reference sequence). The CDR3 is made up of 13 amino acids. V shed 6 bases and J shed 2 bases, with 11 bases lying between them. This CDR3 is CASSRDSTYEQYF. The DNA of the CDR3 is TGTGCCAGTAGCCGGGACTCAACCTACGAGCAGTACTTC.

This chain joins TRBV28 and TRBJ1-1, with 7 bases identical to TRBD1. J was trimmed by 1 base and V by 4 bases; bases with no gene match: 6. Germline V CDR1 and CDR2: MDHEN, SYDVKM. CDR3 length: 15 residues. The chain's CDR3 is CASSSSGTANTEAFF. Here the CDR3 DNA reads TGTGCCAGCAGTTCTTCCGGGACAGCGAACACTGAAGCTTTCTTT. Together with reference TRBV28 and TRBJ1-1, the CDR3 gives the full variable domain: DVKVTQSSRYLVKRTGEKVFLECVQDMDHENMFWYRQDPGLGLRLIYFSYDVKMKEKGDIPEGYSVSREKKERFSLILESASTNQTSMYLCASSSSGTANTEAFFGQGTRLTVV.

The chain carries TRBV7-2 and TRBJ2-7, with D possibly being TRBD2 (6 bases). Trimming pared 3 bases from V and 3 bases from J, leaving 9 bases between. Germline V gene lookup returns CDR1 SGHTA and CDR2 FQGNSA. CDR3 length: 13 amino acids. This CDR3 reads CASSFSSVYEQYF. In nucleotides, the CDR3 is TGTGCCAGCAGCTTTTCTAGCGTCTACGAGCAGTACTTC.

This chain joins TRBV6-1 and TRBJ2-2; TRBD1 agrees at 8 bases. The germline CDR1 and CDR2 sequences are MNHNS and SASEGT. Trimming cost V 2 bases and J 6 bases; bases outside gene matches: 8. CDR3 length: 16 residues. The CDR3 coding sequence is TGTGCCAGCAGTGAACTCCCAGGGGGCGGTCCCGGGGAGCTGTTTTTT. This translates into CASSELPGGGPGELFF.

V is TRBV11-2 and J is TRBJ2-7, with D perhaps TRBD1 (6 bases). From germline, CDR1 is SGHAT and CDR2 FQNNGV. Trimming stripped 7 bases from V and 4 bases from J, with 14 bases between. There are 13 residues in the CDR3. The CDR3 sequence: CASTPLTGYEQYF. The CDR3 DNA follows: TGTGCCAGCACCCCATTGACAGGTTACGAGCAGTACTTC.

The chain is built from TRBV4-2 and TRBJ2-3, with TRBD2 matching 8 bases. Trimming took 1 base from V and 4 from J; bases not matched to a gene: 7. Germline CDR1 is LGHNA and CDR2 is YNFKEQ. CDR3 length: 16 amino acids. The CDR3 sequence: CASSQGFSGSADTQYF. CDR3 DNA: TGTGCCAGCAGCCAAGGATTCAGCGGGAGTGCAGATACGCAGTATTTT.

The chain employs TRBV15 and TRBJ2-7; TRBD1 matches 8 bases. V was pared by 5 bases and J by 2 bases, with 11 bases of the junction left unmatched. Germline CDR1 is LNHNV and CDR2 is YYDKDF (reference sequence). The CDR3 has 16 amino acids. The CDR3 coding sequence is TGTGCCACCAGCTTACCCTGGGACAGGCAAGCCTACGAGCAGTACTTC. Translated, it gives CATSLPWDRQAYEQYF. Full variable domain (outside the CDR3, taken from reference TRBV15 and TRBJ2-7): DAMVIQNPRYQVTQFGKPVTLSCSQTLNHNVMYWYQQKSSQAPKLLFHYYDKDFNNEADTPDNFQSRRPNTSFCFLDIRSPGLGDTAMYLCATSLPWDRQAYEQYFGPGTRLTVT.

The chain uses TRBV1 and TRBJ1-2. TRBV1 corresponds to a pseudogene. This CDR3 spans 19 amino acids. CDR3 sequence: CTSSQDLVRGWVMNYGYTF. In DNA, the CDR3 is TGCACCAGCAGCCAAGATCTCGTGAGAGGGTGGGTTATGAACTATGGCTACACCTTC.

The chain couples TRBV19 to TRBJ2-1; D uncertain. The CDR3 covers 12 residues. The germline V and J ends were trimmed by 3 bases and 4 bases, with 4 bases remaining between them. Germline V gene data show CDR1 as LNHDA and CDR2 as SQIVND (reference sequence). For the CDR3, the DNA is TGTGCCAGTAGTATGGAGTACAATGAGCAGTTCTTC. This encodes CASSMEYNEQFF.

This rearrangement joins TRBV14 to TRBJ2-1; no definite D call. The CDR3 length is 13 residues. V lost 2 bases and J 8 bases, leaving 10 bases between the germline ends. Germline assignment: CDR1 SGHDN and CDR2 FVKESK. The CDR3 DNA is TGTGCCAGCAGCCAAAGACGCGGCGATGAGCAGTTCTTC. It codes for CASSQRRGDEQFF.

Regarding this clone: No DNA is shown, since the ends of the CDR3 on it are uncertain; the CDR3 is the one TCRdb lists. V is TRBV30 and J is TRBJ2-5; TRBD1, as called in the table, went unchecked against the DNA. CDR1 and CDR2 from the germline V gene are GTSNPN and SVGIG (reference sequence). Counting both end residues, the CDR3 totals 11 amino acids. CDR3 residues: CAWGVGAGRYF.

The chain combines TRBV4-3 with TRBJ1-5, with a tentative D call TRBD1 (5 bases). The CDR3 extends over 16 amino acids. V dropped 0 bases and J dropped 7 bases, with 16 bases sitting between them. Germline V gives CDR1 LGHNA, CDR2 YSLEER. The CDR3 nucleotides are TGCGCCAGCAGCCAAGAGGGGGGGAGGGGATACCAGCCCCAGCATTTT. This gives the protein CASSQEGGRGYQPQHF.

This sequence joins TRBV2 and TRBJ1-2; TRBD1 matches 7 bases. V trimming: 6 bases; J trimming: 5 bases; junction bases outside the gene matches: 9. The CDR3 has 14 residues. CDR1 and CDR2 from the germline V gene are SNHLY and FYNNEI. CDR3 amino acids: CASRILGGGYGYTF. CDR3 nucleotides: TGTGCCAGCAGGATACTAGGGGGCGGATATGGCTACACCTTC. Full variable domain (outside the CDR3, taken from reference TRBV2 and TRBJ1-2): EPEVTQTPSHQVTQMGQEVILRCVPISNHLYFYWYRQILGQKVEFLVSFYNNEISEKSEIFDDQFSVERPDGSNFTLKIRSTKLEDSAMYFCASRILGGGYGYTFGSGTRLTVV.

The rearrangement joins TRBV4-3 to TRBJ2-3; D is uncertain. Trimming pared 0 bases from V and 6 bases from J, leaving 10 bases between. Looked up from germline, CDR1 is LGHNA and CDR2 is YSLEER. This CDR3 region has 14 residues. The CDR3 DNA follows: TGCGCCAGCAGCCAAGATCAACCTACCGATACGCAGTATTTT. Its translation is CASSQDQPTDTQYF.

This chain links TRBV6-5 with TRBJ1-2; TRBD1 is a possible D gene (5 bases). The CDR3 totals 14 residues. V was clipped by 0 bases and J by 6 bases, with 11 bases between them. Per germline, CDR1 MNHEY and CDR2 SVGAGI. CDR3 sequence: CASSYSGGGDGYTF. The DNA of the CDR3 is TGTGCCAGCAGTTACTCCGGGGGAGGGGATGGCTACACCTTC.

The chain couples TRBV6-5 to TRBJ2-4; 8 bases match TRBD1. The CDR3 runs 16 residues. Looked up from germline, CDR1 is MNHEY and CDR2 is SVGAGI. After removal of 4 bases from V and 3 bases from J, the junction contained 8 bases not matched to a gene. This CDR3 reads CASSSLKTGGKNIQYF. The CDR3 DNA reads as TGTGCCAGCAGTTCCCTCAAAACAGGGGGCAAAAACATTCAGTACTTC.

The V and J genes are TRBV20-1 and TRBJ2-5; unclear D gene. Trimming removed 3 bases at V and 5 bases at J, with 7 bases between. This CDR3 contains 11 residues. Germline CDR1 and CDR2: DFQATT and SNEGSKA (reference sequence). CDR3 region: CSASVRETQYF. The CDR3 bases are TGCAGTGCTAGTGTTCGGGAGACCCAGTACTTC.

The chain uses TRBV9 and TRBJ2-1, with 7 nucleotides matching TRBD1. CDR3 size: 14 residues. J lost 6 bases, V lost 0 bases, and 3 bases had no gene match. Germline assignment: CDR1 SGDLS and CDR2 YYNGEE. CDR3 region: CASSVGAGGNEQFF. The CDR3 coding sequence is TGTGCCAGCAGCGTAGGGGCAGGGGGCAATGAGCAGTTCTTC.

The CDR3 reads CASSLTGYEQYF. The CDR3 DNA follows: TGTGCCAGTAGCCTAACAGGCTACGAGCAGTACTTC. The genes are TRBV19 and TRBJ2-7; weak D call: TRBD1 (5 bases). The CDR3 has 12 residues. Germline loops: CDR1 LNHDA, CDR2 SQIVND (reference sequence). Trimming left V 6 bases short and J 3 bases short, with 9 bases between.